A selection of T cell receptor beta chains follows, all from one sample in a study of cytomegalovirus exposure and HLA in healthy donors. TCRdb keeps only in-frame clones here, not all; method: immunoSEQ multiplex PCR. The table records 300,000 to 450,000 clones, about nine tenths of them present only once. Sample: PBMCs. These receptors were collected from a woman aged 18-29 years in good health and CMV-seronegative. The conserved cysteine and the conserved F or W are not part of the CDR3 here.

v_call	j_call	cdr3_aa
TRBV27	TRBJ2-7	ASSYRGGGRYEQY
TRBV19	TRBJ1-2	ASKAGAGNYGYT
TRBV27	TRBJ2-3	ATGVYSTDTQY
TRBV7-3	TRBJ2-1	ASSPQPGASGRALNEQF
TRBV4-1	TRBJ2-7	ASSQVSTSGSYEQY
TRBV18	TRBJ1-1	ATNRGLNTEAF
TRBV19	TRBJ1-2	ASSLNRGRNGYT
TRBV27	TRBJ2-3	ASSFLGLSGGPLWDTQY
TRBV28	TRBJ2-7	ATRETGEDEQY
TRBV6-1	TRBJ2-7	ASSYRWEQY
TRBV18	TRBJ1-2	ASSGETYNGYT
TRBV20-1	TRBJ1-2	RPGGGYGYT
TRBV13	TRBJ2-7	ASSLLESSYEQY
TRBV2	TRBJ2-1	ASDGGLDNEQF
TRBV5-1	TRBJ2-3	ASSSSGSRADTQY
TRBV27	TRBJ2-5	ASSNRGGQETQY
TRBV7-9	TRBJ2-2	ASSHGAGELF
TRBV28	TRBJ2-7	ASSYPGQGAIEQY
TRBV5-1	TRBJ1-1	ASSLGIQGNTEAF
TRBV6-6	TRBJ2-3	ASMERGRTDTQY
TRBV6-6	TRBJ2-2	ASSYSSPGELF
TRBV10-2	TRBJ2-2	ASSGDRNTGELF
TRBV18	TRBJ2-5	ASSLGQGETQY
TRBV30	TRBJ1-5	AWSVGYRDGQPQH
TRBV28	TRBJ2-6	ASSLGQGGAGANVLT
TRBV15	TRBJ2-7	ATSAGRGTYEQY
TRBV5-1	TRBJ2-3	ASTQARGDSDTQY
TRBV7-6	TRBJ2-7	ASSLGLGEAYEQY
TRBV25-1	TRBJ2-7	ASSWGPSYEQY
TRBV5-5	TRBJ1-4	ASSLAWLRQSEKLF
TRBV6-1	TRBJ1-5	ASSEGDGVGNQPQH
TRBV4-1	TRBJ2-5	ASSQAPTSADQETQY
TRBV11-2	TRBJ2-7	ASSETGDYEQY
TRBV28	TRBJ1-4	ASSNPEGAREKLF
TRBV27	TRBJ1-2	ASSSAGAQGNYGYT
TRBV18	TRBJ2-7	ASSPRTTYEQY
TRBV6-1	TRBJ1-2	ASREWGGVGYT
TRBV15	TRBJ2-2	ATSPAGLAYTGELF
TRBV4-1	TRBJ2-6	ASSQRSSGANVLT